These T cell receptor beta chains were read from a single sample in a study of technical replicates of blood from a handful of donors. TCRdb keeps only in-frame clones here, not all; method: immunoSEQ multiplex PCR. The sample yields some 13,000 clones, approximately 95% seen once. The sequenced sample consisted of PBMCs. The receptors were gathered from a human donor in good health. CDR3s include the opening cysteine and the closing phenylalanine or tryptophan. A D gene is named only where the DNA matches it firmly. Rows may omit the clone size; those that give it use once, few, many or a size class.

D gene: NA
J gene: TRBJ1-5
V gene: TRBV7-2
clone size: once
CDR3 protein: CASSLVGSQPQHF
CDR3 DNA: TGTGCCAGCAGCTTAGTGGGTAGCCAGCCCCAGCATTTT

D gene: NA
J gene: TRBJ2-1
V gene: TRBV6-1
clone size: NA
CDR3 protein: CASSESTSGLEQFF
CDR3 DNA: TGTGCCAGCAGTGAATCAACCAGCGGGTTGGAGCAGTTCTTC

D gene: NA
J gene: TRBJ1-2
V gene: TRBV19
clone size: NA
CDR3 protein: CASSGSINYGYTF
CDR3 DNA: TGTGCCAGTAGTGGCAGTATTAACTATGGCTACACCTTC

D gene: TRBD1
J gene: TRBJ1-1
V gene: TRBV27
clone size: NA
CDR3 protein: CASRRQGFNTEAFF
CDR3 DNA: TGTGCCAGCAGACGACAGGGGTTCAACACTGAAGCTTTCTTT

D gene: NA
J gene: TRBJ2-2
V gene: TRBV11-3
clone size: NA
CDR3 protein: CASRSRGELFF
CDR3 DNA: TGTGCCAGCCGGTCGCGCGGGGAGCTGTTTTTT

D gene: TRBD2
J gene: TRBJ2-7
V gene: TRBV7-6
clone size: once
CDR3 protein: CASSSLAGGGHEQYF
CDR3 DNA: TGTGCCAGCAGCTCCCTAGCGGGCGGGGGCCACGAGCAGTACTTC

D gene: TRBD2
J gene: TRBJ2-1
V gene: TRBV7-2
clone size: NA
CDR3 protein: CASSLGLAGSYNEQFF
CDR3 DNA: TGTGCCAGCAGCTTAGGACTAGCGGGCTCCTACAATGAGCAGTTCTTC

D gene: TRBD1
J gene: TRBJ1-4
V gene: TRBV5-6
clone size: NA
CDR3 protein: CASTETGLANEKLFF
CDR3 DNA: TGTGCCAGCACCGAGACAGGGCTGGCTAATGAAAAACTGTTTTTT

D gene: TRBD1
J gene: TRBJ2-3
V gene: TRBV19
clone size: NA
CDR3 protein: CASSIVVGTGDTQYF
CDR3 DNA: TGTGCCAGTAGTATAGTTGTGGGGACAGGAGATACGCAGTATTTT

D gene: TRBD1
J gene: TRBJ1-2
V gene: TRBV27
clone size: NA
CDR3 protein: CASSSGTGGNGYTF
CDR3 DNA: TGTGCCAGCAGTTCAGGTACAGGGGGGAATGGCTACACCTTC

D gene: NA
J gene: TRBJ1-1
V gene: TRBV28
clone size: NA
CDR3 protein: CASMGTLFEAFF
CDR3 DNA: TGTGCCAGCATGGGGACACTCTTTGAAGCTTTCTTT

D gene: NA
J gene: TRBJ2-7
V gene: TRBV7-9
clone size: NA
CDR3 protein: CASSLELLEQYF
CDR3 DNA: TGTGCCAGCAGCTTAGAGTTACTCGAGCAGTACTTC

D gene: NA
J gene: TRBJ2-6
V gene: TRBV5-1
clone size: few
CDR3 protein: CASSLMGAGMAGANVLTF
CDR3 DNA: TGCGCCAGCAGCTTGATGGGGGCAGGTATGGCTGGGGCCAACGTCCTGACTTTC

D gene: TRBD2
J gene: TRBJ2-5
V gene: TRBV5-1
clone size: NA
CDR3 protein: CASSLRLAMEETQYF
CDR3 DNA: TGCGCCAGCAGCTTAAGACTAGCGATGGAAGAGACCCAGTACTTC

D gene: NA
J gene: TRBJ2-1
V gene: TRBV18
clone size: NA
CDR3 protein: CASSPLALNEQFF
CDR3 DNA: TGTGCCAGCTCACCGCTAGCCCTCAATGAGCAGTTCTTC

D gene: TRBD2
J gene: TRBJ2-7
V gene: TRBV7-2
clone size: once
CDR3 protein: CASSSRLADSYEQYF
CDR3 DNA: TGTGCCAGCAGCTCCCGACTAGCAGATTCCTACGAGCAGTACTTC

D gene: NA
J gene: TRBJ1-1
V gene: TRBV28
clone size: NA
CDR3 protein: CASTSSGAENTEAFF
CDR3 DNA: TGTGCCAGCACCTCATCTGGGGCGGAGAACACTGAAGCTTTCTTT

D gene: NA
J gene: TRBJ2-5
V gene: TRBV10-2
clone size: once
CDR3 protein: CASSEPGHQETQYF
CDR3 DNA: TGCGCCAGCAGTGAGCCAGGGCACCAAGAGACCCAGTACTTC

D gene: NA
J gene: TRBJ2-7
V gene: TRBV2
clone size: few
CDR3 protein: CASDEPLSYEQYF
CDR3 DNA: TGTGCCAGCGATGAGCCTCTCTCTTACGAGCAGTACTTC

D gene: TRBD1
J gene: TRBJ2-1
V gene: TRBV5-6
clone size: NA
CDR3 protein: CASSSDRAYPNEQFF
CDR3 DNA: TGTGCCAGCAGCTCCGACAGGGCCTATCCCAATGAGCAGTTCTTC

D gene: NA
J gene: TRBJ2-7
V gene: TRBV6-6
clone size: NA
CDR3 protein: CASSTIAEQYF
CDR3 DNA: TGTGCCAGCAGTACCATAGCCGAGCAGTACTTC

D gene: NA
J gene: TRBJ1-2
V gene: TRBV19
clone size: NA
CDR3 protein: CASSTRGEANYGYTF
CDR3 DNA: TGTGCCAGTAGTACCAGGGGAGAAGCTAACTATGGCTACACCTTC